The entry that follows covers one T cell receptor (beta chain) sequence. Assay used: immunoSEQ multiplex PCR; TCRdb lists only in-frame clones, some missing. Here the sample spans some 98,000 clones, 75% to 85% being singletons. This sample is part of a study of blood T cell repertoires in COVID-19. Overall study context: Material from acute and convalescent COVID-19 was sourced from the United States, Italy and Spain.

This CDR3 spans 15 amino acids. Looked up from germline, CDR1 is LGHNA and CDR2 is YNFKEQ. V lost 1 base and J lost 2, with 11 bases in between. V usage is TRBV4-2 and J usage is TRBJ1-1; no definite D call. This clonotype originated in a man aged 55 to 70 with acute or convalescent COVID-19. The sample was peripheral blood. The CDR3 here is CASSQGRDGNTEAFF. CDR3 nucleotides: TGTGCCAGCAGCCAAGGGAGGGATGGAAACACTGAAGCTTTCTTT.